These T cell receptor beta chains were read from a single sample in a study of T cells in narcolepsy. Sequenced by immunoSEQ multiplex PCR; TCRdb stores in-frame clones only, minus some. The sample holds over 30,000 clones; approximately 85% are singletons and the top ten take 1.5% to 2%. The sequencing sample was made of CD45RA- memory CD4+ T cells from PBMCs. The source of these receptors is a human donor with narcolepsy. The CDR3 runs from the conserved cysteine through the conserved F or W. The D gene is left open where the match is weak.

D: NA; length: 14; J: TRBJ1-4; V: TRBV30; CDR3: CAWSVGASNEKLFF; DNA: TGTGCCTGGAGTGTAGGTGCAAGTAATGAAAAACTGTTTTTT
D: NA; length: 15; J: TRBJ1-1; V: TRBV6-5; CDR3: CASSYSRGYKTEAFF; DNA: TGTGCCAGCAGTTACTCGCGCGGGTACAAGACTGAAGCTTTCTTT
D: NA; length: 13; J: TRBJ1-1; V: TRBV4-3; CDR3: CASSQEPGLEAFF; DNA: TGCGCCAGCAGCCAAGAACCGGGTTTGGAAGCTTTCTTT
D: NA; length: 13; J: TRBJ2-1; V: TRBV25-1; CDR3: CASSDSRTRGQFF; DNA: TGTGCCAGCAGTGATTCGAGGACCAGGGGGCAGTTCTTC
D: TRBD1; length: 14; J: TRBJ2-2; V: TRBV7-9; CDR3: CASSNTGATGELFF; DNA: TGTGCCAGCAGCAATACAGGGGCCACCGGGGAGCTGTTTTTT
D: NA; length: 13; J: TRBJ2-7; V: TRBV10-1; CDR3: CASSELLGYEQYF; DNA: TGCGCCAGCAGCGAGTTACTAGGCTACGAGCAGTACTTC
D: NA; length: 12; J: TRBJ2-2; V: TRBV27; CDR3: CASRTGTGELFF; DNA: TGTGCCAGCCGTACAGGGACCGGGGAGCTGTTTTTT
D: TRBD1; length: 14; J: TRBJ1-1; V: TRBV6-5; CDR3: CASIHRGGGTEAFF; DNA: TGTGCCAGCATTCACAGGGGCGGTGGGACTGAAGCTTTCTTT
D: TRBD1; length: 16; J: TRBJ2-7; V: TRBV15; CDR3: CATSKVSGQLLSEQYF; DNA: TGTGCCACCAGCAAAGTATCGGGACAGCTCCTATCCGAGCAGTACTTC
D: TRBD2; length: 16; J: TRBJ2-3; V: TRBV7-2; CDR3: CASSTVSGGNTDTQYF; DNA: TGTGCCAGCAGCACCGTTAGCGGGGGGAACACAGATACGCAGTATTTT
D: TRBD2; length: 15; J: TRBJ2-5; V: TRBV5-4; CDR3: CASSSGLAGAETQYF; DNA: TGTGCCAGCAGCTCGGGACTAGCGGGGGCGGAGACCCAGTACTTC
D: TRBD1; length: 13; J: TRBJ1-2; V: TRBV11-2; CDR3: CASNPGQFYGYTF; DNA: TGTGCCAGCAACCCGGGACAGTTCTATGGCTACACCTTC
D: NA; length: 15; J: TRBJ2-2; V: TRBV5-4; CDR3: CASSPRQGGTGELFF; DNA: TGTGCCAGCAGCCCCAGACAGGGAGGCACCGGGGAGCTGTTTTTT
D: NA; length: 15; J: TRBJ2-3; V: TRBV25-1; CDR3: CASSEMEPLTDTQYF; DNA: TGTGCCAGCAGTGAAATGGAGCCCCTCACAGATACGCAGTATTTT
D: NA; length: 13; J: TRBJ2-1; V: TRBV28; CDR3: CASSLALSDEQFF; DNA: TGTGCCAGCAGTTTAGCACTCTCGGATGAGCAGTTCTTC